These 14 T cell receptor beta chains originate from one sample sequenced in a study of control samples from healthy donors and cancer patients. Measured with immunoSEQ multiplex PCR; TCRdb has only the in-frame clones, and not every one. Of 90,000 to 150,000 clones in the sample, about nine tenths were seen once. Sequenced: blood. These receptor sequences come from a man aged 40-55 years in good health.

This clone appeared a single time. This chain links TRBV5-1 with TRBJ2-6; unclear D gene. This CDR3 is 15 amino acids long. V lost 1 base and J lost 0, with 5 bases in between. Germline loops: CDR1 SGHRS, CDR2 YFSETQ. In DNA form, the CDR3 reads TGCGCCAGCAGCTTGCCCAACTCTGGGGCCAACGTCCTGACTTTC. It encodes CASSLPNSGANVLTF.

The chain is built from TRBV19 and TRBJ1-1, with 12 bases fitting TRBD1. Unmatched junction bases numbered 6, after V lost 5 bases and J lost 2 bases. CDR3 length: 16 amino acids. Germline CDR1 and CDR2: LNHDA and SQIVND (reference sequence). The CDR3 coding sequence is TGTGCCAGTAGTGCGGGACAGGGGGCCACAAACACTGAAGCTTTCTTT. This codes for CASSAGQGATNTEAFF.

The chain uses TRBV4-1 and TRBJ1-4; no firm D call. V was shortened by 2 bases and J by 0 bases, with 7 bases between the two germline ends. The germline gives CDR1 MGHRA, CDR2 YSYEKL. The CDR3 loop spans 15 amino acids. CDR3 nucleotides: TGCGCCAGCAGCCAACAGCGGGCAACTAATGAAAAACTGTTTTTT. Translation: CASSQQRATNEKLFF.

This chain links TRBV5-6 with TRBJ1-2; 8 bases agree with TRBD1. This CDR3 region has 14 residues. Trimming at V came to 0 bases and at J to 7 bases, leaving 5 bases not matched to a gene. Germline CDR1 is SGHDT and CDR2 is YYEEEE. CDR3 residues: CASSLGQGRSGYTF. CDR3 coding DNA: TGTGCCAGCAGCTTGGGACAGGGGAGGTCTGGCTACACCTTC.

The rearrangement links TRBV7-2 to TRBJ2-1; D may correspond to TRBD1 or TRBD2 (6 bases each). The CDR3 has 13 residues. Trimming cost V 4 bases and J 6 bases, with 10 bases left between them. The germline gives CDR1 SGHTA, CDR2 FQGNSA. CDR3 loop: CASSSQGGNEQFF. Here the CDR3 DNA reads TGTGCCAGCAGCTCACAGGGAGGCAATGAGCAGTTCTTC.

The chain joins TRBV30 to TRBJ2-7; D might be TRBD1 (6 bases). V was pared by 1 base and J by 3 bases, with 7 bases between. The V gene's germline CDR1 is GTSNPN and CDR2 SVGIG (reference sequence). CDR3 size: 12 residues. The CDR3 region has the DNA TGTGCCTGGAGTGAACAGGGCTACGAGCAGTACTTC. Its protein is CAWSEQGYEQYF. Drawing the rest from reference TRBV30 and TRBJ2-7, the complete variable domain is SQTIHQWPATLVQPVGSPLSLECTVEGTSNPNLYWYRQAAGRGLQLLFYSVGIGQISSEVPQNLSASRPQDRQFILSSKKLLLSDSGFYLCAWSEQGYEQYFGPGTRLTVT.

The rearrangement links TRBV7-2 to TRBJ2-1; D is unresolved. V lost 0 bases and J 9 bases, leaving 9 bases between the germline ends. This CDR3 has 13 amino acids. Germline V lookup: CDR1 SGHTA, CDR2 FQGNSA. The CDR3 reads CASSLAEKSEQFF. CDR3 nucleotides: TGTGCCAGCAGCTTAGCGGAAAAGAGTGAGCAGTTCTTC.

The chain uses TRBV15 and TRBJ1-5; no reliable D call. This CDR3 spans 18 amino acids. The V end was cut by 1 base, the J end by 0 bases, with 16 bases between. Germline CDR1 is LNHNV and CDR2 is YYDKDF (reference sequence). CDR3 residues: CATSRGSAGHYSNQPQHF. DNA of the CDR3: TGTGCCACCAGCAGAGGATCCGCGGGCCATTATAGCAATCAGCCCCAGCATTTT. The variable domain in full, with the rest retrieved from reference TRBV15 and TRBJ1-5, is DAMVIQNPRYQVTQFGKPVTLSCSQTLNHNVMYWYQQKSSQAPKLLFHYYDKDFNNEADTPDNFQSRRPNTSFCFLDIRSPGLGDTAMYLCATSRGSAGHYSNQPQHFGDGTRLSIL.

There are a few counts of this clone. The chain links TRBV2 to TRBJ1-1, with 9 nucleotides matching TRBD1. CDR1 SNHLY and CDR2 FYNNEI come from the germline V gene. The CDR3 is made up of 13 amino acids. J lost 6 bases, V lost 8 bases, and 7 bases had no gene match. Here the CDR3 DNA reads TGTGCCAGCGGGGGACAGGGCCTGGCTGAAGCTTTCTTT. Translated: CASGGQGLAEAFF.

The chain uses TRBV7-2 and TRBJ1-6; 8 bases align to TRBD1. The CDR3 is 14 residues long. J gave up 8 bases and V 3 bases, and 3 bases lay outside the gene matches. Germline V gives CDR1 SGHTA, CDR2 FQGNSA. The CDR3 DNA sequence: TGTGCCAGCAGCTTTAACAGGGGGGATTCACCCCTCCACTTT. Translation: CASSFNRGDSPLHF.

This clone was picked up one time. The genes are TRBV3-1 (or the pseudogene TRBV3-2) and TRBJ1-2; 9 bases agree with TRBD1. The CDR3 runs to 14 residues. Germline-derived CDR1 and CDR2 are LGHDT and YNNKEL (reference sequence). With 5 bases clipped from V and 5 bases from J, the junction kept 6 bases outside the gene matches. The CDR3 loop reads CASSYGQGRYGYTF. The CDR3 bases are TGTGCCAGCAGCTACGGACAGGGGAGATATGGCTACACCTTC.

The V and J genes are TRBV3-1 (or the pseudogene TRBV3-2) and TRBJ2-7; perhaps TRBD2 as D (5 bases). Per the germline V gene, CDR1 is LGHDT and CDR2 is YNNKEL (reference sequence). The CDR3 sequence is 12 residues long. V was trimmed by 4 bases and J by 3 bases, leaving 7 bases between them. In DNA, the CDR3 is TGTGCCAGCAGCCTCGGGGACTACGAGCAGTACTTC. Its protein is CASSLGDYEQYF.

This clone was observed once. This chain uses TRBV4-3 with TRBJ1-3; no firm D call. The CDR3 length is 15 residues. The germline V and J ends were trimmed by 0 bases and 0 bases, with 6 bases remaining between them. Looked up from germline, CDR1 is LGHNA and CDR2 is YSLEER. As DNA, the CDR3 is TGCGCCAGCAGCCAAGATCACAGCTCTGGAAACACCATATATTTT. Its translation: CASSQDHSSGNTIYF.

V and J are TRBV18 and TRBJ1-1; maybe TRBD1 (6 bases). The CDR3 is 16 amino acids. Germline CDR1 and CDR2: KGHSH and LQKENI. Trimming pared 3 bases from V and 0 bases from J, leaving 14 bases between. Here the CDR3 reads CASSPPLRGMNTEAFF. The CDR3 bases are TGTGCCAGCTCACCGCCCCTCAGGGGTATGAACACTGAAGCTTTCTTT.